The rows below give T cell receptor beta chains drawn from one sample of a study of blood T cell repertoires in COVID-19. TCRdb keeps only in-frame clones here, not all; method: immunoSEQ multiplex PCR. The sample lists 100,000 to 150,000 clones, 75% to 90% seen once, with 2.3% in the top ten. Source material: PBMCs or T cells enriched from blood (not recorded which). These receptors all come from a woman aged 45-59 years who had recovered from COVID-19. Each CDR3 is given with its conserved first and last residue. A D gene is named only where the DNA matches it firmly. Rows may omit the clone size; those that give it use once, few, many or a size class.

CDR3 protein | CDR3 DNA | clone size | V gene | D gene | J gene
CASSAGLAPSYNEQFF | TGTGCCAGCAGCGCTGGACTGGCACCCTCCTACAATGAGCAGTTCTTC | NA | TRBV9 | NA | TRBJ2-1
CASSRGLGRGYGYTF | TGTGCCAGCAGCCGGGGTTTGGGCCGGGGGTATGGCTACACCTTC | NA | TRBV7-9 | NA | TRBJ1-2
CASSLGTGSGNTEAFF | TGTGCCAGCAGCCTCGGGACAGGGAGCGGGAACACTGAAGCTTTCTTT | NA | TRBV5-4 | TRBD1 | TRBJ1-1
CASSLHGTGGNEQFF | TGTGCCAGCAGCTTACATGGGACAGGGGGCAATGAGCAGTTCTTC | NA | TRBV7-3 | TRBD1 | TRBJ2-1
CASSLTSRTDTQYF | TGTGCCAGCAGCCTGACTAGCAGGACAGATACGCAGTATTTT | once | TRBV27 | TRBD2 | TRBJ2-3
CASSGSWDRGYEQYF | TGTGCCAGCAGTGGGTCGTGGGACAGGGGGTACGAGCAGTACTTC | once | TRBV7-9 | TRBD1 | TRBJ2-7
CASSVAGTRADTQYF | TGTGCCAGCAGCGTGGCGGGGACTAGGGCAGATACGCAGTATTTT | NA | TRBV9 | TRBD2 | TRBJ2-3
CASSLDRLDYGYTF | TGTGCCAGCAGTTTGGACAGGTTGGACTATGGCTACACCTTC | once | TRBV5-6 | TRBD1 | TRBJ1-2
CASSLGGAGYGYTF | TGTGCCAGCAGTTTAGGGGGGGCTGGGTATGGCTACACCTTC | NA | TRBV27 | NA | TRBJ1-2
CASSSLGQGTEAFF | TGTGCCAGCAGCTCCCTCGGACAGGGCACTGAAGCTTTCTTT | NA | TRBV7-2 | TRBD1 | TRBJ1-1
CASTGGSSYEQYF | TGTGCCAGCACCGGGGGGAGCTCCTACGAGCAGTACTTC | NA | TRBV2 | TRBD2 | TRBJ2-7
CSVVPQGLGNTIYF | TGCAGCGTTGTCCCACAGGGGCTCGGAAACACCATATATTTT | NA | TRBV29-1 | TRBD1 | TRBJ1-3
CATSDARAGGRETQYF | TGTGCCACCAGTGATGCTCGAGCGGGGGGGCGGGAGACCCAGTACTTC | NA | TRBV24-1 | TRBD2 | TRBJ2-5
CAWSVGLAYEQYF | TGTGCCTGGAGTGTAGGACTAGCTTACGAGCAGTACTTC | few | TRBV30 | TRBD2 | TRBJ2-7
CASKAGGNTIYF | TGTGCCAGCAAGGCGGGCGGAAACACCATATATTTT | NA | TRBV12-3/TRBV12-4 | NA | TRBJ1-3
CASSQETGGDYEQYF | TGCGCCAGCAGCCAAGAGACAGGGGGGGACTACGAGCAGTACTTC | NA | TRBV4-3 | TRBD1 | TRBJ2-7
CASSPVPGGSYEQYF | TGTGCCAGCAGCCCGGTTCCTGGTGGCTCCTACGAGCAGTACTTC | NA | TRBV5-8 | NA | TRBJ2-7
CASSSQSQVMNTEAFF | TGTGCCAGTAGTAGCCAGTCCCAAGTCATGAACACTGAAGCTTTCTTT | NA | TRBV19 | NA | TRBJ1-1
CSASPDNYEQYF | TGCAGTGCTAGTCCCGACAACTACGAGCAGTACTTC | NA | TRBV20-1 | NA | TRBJ2-7
CASSQPDRDEQYF | TGCGCCAGCAGTCAACCGGACAGGGACGAGCAGTACTTC | NA | TRBV23-1 | TRBD1 | TRBJ2-7
CASSQDSGSGNTIYF | TGTGCCAGCAGCCAAGACTCAGGCTCTGGAAACACCATATATTTT | NA | TRBV3-1/TRBV3-2 | NA | TRBJ1-3
CASTLMDSSYNSPLHF | TGTGCCAGCACCCTCATGGACAGCTCCTATAATTCACCCCTCCACTTT | NA | TRBV9 | NA | TRBJ1-6
CASSPGGYRWNGELFF | TGTGCCAGCAGCCCGGGGGGGTACAGGTGGAACGGGGAGCTGTTTTTT | once | TRBV11-2 | TRBD2 | TRBJ2-2
CASRGLDRPLSDTQYF | TGCGCCAGCAGGGGCCTCGATCGACCCCTCTCAGATACGCAGTATTTT | NA | TRBV5-1 | NA | TRBJ2-3
CASSREQGANEQFF | TGCGCCAGCAGCAGAGAACAGGGGGCAAATGAGCAGTTCTTC | NA | TRBV5-1 | TRBD1 | TRBJ2-1
CASSGRDRTNQPQHF | TGTGCCAGCAGCGGCCGGGACAGGACCAATCAGCCCCAGCATTTT | NA | TRBV5-8 | TRBD1 | TRBJ1-5
CASSWGQGLREQYF | TGTGCCAGCAGCTGGGGACAGGGACTTAGGGAGCAGTACTTC | NA | TRBV13 | TRBD1 | TRBJ2-7
CSVWGQGAMAFF | TGCAGCGTCTGGGGACAGGGGGCGATGGCTTTCTTT | once | TRBV29-1 | TRBD1 | TRBJ1-1